Presented here are 14 T cell receptor beta chains from one specimen sequenced in a study of CD8+ T cells in alopecia areata. As to treatment: oral pan-JAK inhibitor, 5-10 mg twice daily. Extracted RNA was reverse transcribed into cDNA, the sequencing template. Clones were read by immunoSEQ multiplex PCR, and TCRdb kept only the in-frame ones, dropping some. The sample lists under 110,000 clones; just under 60% were seen once. The input for sequencing was CD8+ T cells sorted from blood, taken at roughly week 55, from a patient treated with tofacitinib. The source of these receptors is a human donor with alopecia areata.

This clone appeared a few times. This CDR3 reads CSSGTGNNNEQFF. The CDR3 DNA is TGCAGCTCTGGGACAGGGAATAACAATGAGCAGTTCTTC. The V gene is TRBV29-1, the J gene TRBJ2-1, with TRBD1 identical over 9 bases. CDR3 length: 13 residues. Germline CDR1 and CDR2: SQVTM and ANQGSEA. With V trimmed by 8 bases and J by 5 bases, 7 bases remained unmatched.

This clone turned up a few times. The rearrangement uses TRBV2 and TRBJ1-6; D is perhaps TRBD1 (5 bases). Deletions cut 4 bases from V and 2 bases from J, with 12 bases between. The germline gives CDR1 SNHLY, CDR2 FYNNEI. CDR3 length: 16 residues. The CDR3 is CASSVRGEAYNSPLHF. CDR3 DNA sequence: TGTGCCAGCAGTGTAAGGGGAGAGGCCTATAATTCACCCCTCCACTTT.

The V and J genes are TRBV12-5 and TRBJ2-7; 9 nucleotides line up with TRBD1. This CDR3 has 17 amino acids. Looked up from germline, CDR1 is LGHNT and CDR2 is FRNRAP. V trimming: 5 bases; J trimming: 3 bases; junction bases outside the gene matches: 14. As DNA, the CDR3 is TGTGCTAGTGGTCGGACAGGGGACCTCATACAAATCTACGAGCAGTACTTC. Its protein is CASGRTGDLIQIYEQYF.

The chain uses TRBV11-2 and TRBJ2-1; no clear D. The CDR3 totals 15 residues. Germline V CDR1 and CDR2: SGHAT, FQNNGV. V dropped 1 base and J dropped 7 bases, with 14 bases sitting between them. The DNA of the CDR3 is TGTGCCAGCAGCTTAGCCCCGGCTTGGGGTAATGAGCAGTTCTTC. Translation gives CASSLAPAWGNEQFF.

The V gene is TRBV30, the J gene TRBJ1-1, with a weak D call TRBD1 (6 bases). V was shortened by 3 bases and J by 8 bases, with 16 bases between the two germline ends. Germline V gene sequence: CDR1 GTSNPN, CDR2 SVGIG (reference sequence). The CDR3 length is 13 residues. The CDR3 loop reads CAWSLGGGQEAFF. The CDR3 nucleotides are TGTGCCTGGAGCCTGGGGGGGGGCCAGGAAGCTTTCTTT.

The chain combines TRBV7-9 with TRBJ2-1; D not resolved. The CDR3 is made up of 12 amino acids. The germline V gene has CDR1 SEHNR and CDR2 FQNEAQ (reference sequence). V was cut by 4 bases and J by 3 bases, with 4 bases left in between. The CDR3 DNA follows: TGTGCCAGCAGCTCGTACTACAATGAGCAGTTCTTC. It yields the protein CASSSYYNEQFF.

The chain is built from TRBV10-2 and TRBJ2-2; D is perhaps TRBD1 or TRBD2 (5 bases each). Germline V gene sequence: CDR1 WSHSY, CDR2 SAAADI. The CDR3 consists of 15 residues. Trimming removed 6 bases at V and 8 bases at J, with 19 bases between. The CDR3 coding sequence is TGCGCCAGCAGAGTTACCGGGACCGCCGGTGGGGAGCTGTTTTTT. Its protein product is CASRVTGTAGGELFF.

This chain joins TRBV27 and TRBJ1-4; D is possibly TRBD1 (6 bases). The CDR3 runs to 13 residues. V shed 2 bases and J shed 8 bases, with 9 bases lying between them. CDR1 is MNHEY and CDR2 is SMNVEV in the germline V gene (reference sequence). The CDR3 DNA reads TGTGCCAGCAGTTTAGACAGGATGGAAAAACTGTTTTTT. It codes for CASSLDRMEKLFF.

This chain uses TRBV27 with TRBJ1-2; 8 positions match TRBD1. This CDR3 spans 12 amino acids. Germline trimming cut 3 bases from V and 9 bases from J; bases unmatched to any gene: 3. Germline CDR1 is MNHEY and CDR2 is SMNVEV (reference sequence). This chain's CDR3 is CASSFRGLSYTF. CDR3 DNA: TGTGCCAGCAGTTTCAGGGGGCTTAGCTACACCTTC.

There are a few counts of this clone. As DNA, the CDR3 is TGTGCCTGGAGTGTACGGTCAGATGAAGCTTTCTTT. Translating it yields CAWSVRSDEAFF. The chain links TRBV30 to TRBJ1-1; unclear D gene. Germline V lookup: CDR1 GTSNPN, CDR2 SVGIG (reference sequence). This CDR3 comprises 12 residues. Trimming took off 0 bases at V and 7 bases at J, with 9 bases between the two ends.

This clone was counted between two and nine times. The chain joins TRBV4-1 to TRBJ2-3; D gene uncertain. Trimming pared 0 bases from V and 6 bases from J, leaving 13 bases between. There are 15 residues in the CDR3. Germline CDR1 reads MGHRA; CDR2 reads YSYEKL. CDR3 protein: CASSQERQPEDTQYF. CDR3 DNA: TGCGCCAGCAGCCAAGAGAGGCAGCCGGAGGATACGCAGTATTTT.

This clone was seen only once. The chain employs TRBV6-5 and TRBJ1-5, with 7 bases identical to TRBD1. The CDR3 loop spans 13 amino acids. V lost 5 bases, J lost 4 bases, and 2 bases stayed unmatched. CDR1 and CDR2 (germline): MNHEY, SVGAGI. CDR3 in amino acids: CASSRQGNQPQHF. CDR3 nucleotides: TGTGCCAGCAGTAGACAGGGAAATCAGCCCCAGCATTTT.

The chain recombines TRBV2 with TRBJ1-2; a possible D gene is TRBD1 (6 bases). V lost 3 bases to trimming and J lost 2 bases, with 16 bases between them. Germline-derived CDR1 and CDR2 are SNHLY and FYNNEI. The CDR3 extends over 16 amino acids. CDR3 amino acids: CASSEPGGTRNYGYTF. The CDR3 nucleotides read TGTGCCAGCAGTGAGCCCGGGGGGACACGAAACTATGGCTACACCTTC.

This clone was observed a few times. The rearrangement links TRBV5-1 to TRBJ2-1; TRBD2 matches at 10 bases. The CDR3 loop spans 15 amino acids. Trimming at V came to 2 bases and at J to 6 bases, leaving 5 bases not matched to a gene. Germline loops: CDR1 SGHRS, CDR2 YFSETQ. This CDR3 is CASSFFSGGINEQFF. DNA for the CDR3: TGCGCCAGCAGCTTCTTTAGCGGGGGGATCAATGAGCAGTTCTTC.